This T cell receptor beta chain was identified in a study of CXCR3-negative and CXCR3-positive naive CD8 T cells. Germline lookup yields CDR1 SEHNR and CDR2 FQNEAQ (reference sequence). This CDR3 has 17 amino acids. TRB cDNA was prepared as libraries by UMI-labeled 5' RACE. From the 5' RACE reads, TCRdb lists one entry per CDR3 protein and no DNA. In total, the table holds 100,000 to 150,000 distinct CDR3 sequences. This sequence originates from a human donor in good health. Some clones in this sample may be carry-over from other donors' samples. Sequencing input: naive CXCR3- CD8+ T cells from blood. Subset denoted: CD45RO-CCR7+CD27+CD95- naive CD8+ T cells lacking CXCR3 (TNR3-). The gene calls are TRBV7-9 and TRBJ2-5; the TRBD1 assignment by TCRdb is unverifiable without DNA. The CDR3 spells CASSLPIEGHDQETQYF.